Detailed here is one T cell receptor (beta chain). This entry comes from a study of OX40 agonist ivuxolimab in advanced cancers. Profiled with immunoSEQ multiplex PCR; TCRdb holds only in-frame clones, not every one. In the table there are 55,000 to 60,000 clones, 84% of which are singletons. The CDR3 has 15 amino acids. V shed 4 bases and J shed 4 bases, with 11 bases lying between them. Germline lookup yields CDR1 SNHLY and CDR2 FYNNEI. This chain connects TRBV2 to TRBJ1-6; possibly TRBD1 for D (5 bases). The sequence was collected from an adult with an advanced solid tumor such as melanoma, head and neck, liver or kidney cancer. This specimen was CD4+ or CD8+ T cells sorted from blood, taken in a trial of the OX40 agonist ivuxolimab. CDR3 bases: TGTGCCAGCAGTGCCCGGGACGGTTATAATTCACCCCTCCACTTT. Translating it yields CASSARDGYNSPLHF.